This record looks at one T cell receptor (beta chain) sequence and its context. The antigen it recognizes is unknown. Per-base qualities were not stored, and no clone one base away is much larger. Donors were healthy HIV-negative adults with no recently reported acute infections or vaccinations. Only Caucasian adults living in Nashville, Tennessee, USA were represented among the donors. CD4+ T cells were enriched by magnetic negative selection, after which naive cells were positively selected on CD45RA and the negative fraction was taken as the memory subset. Blood was collected by leukapheresis, and PBMCs were isolated by Ficoll-Histopaque density gradient centrifugation and then cryopreserved in liquid nitrogen vapor phase. Purity and quantity of every magnetically sorted T cell population were checked by analytical flow cytometry. From each sorted fraction, genomic DNA was isolated and quantified by UV absorbance on a Nanodrop 2000c.

The source of the sample is a study of shared clonotypes between healthy human individuals (dated by TCRdb to about 2020). Broadly, across the study: The cohort comprised a couple of women and three men aged 18 to 49 years. For each donor, three plates each were used for CD4 naive and CD4 memory, two plates were used for CD8 naive, and one plate was used for CD8 memory. The study deeply sequenced blood TCR repertoires of 5 or 6 healthy adults to estimate repertoire size and the extent of clonotype sharing between individuals. Libraries were prepared and TCR repertoires were sequenced by different laboratories using diverse techniques, in order to increase sequencing depth and limit assay-specific biases. Between about 0.85 and 10 billion PBMCs per donor were obtained by leukapheresis.

Study-wide conclusions, independent of this receptor: Based on pairwise subsampling, the degree of clonotype sharing among donors was expected to be affected by sequencing depth. Estimated clonotype richness was generally larger for naive than for memory subsets. Sampling was restricted to blood, and TCR repertoires in tissue are likely to differ from TCR repertoires in blood. The small number of donors limited the genetic and exposure-history diversity represented. Sharing across a handful of donors was observed for about 5% of naive CD4, 3.5% of naive CD8, about 2.3% of memory CD4, and roughly 0.4% of memory CD8 clonotypes. Even with the large sequencing depth, rarefaction of the sorted-subset datasets indicated that sequencing was incomplete. Compared with non-shared clonotypes, the clonotypes found in all four sorted-subset donors had higher generation probabilities.

After removal of 7 bases from V and 8 bases from J, the junction retains 12 bases not matched to a gene. The germline V gene yields SGHRS for CDR1 and YFSETQ for CDR2. From cysteine to phenylalanine, the CDR3 is 14 amino acids long. The kept DNA is CDR3 alone, 42 bases in frame from the first base. Using the deep immunoSEQ assay, TCR CDR3 regions were amplified from genomic DNA by multiplex PCR. Genomic DNA extracted from each cell subset was distributed evenly over all wells of several immunoSEQ 96-well plates, and each plate served as one replicate. For sorted subsets, each replicate PCR was loaded with roughly 200 ng genomic DNA, equivalent to roughly 30,000 T cell genomes. The purified libraries were quantified using a Qubit 3.0 fluorometer, sized with a Bioanalyzer 2100, and then quantified again using the KAPA Library Quantification kit. Each immunoSEQ 96-well plate was sequenced on its own single-read 150-cycle Illumina NextSeq 550 flow cell. In the authors' own workflow: Because only junctional sequences without quality scores were contained in the immunoSEQ output, filtering matching that applied to full-length reads could not be performed. Sequences were annotated with PyIR, a Python wrapper for IgBLAST v1.9, and V/J genes and CDR3 were assigned using IMGT germline references. Reads were removed for weak V/J assignments (E-value above 1e-6), missing CDR3, stop codons, out-of-frame junctions, or ambiguous translated residues. V3J clonotypes were defined as sequences sharing the same inferred V gene, J gene, and CDR3 amino acid sequence. Percentage overlap between repertoires was computed as shared unique clonotypes divided by the size of the smaller repertoire. Richness of each repertoire was evaluated using RTK rarefaction, the Chao1 estimator, and Recon v2.1 estimates of unobserved clonotypes. Generation probabilities for all TCRbeta clonotypes obtained by the gDNA method from a few donors were computed using OLGA. As stored in TCRdb, this immuneACCESS dataset retains in-frame rearrangements with V and J assigned. A fraction of the clones does not appear; measured against another copy, unresolved V genes explain less than half of the discrepancy, and the remainder lacks a known reason. The V and J calls and clone size come from that table; D and trimming were worked out from the DNA. This sample is represented by some 2,400,000 clones; roughly 95% of them were singletons. The ten largest make up roughly 0.13% of the sample.

The clonotype originates from a man between 18 and 29 years old in good health. Material: naive CD4+ T cells sorted from blood. The cell subset or site tag for this specimen amounts to: CD45RA+ positively selected. The rearranged chain carries TRBV5-1 and TRBJ2-1, with 7 bases aligning to TRBD1. DNA sequence: TGCGCCAGCTACGACAGGGAATTATACCATGAGCAGTTCTTC. It specifies CASYDRELYHEQFF.